This T cell receptor (beta chain) came from a study of control samples from healthy donors and cancer patients (dated by TCRdb to the early 2020s). Preparation of the library involved the immunoSEQ multiplex PCR assay. Entries here come from immuneACCESS through TCRdb and include only in-frame sequences with V and J called. Some clones fail to appear in such tables; in the studies checked, an unresolved V gene covers under half of the shortfall, and the cause of the remainder is unknown. Recorded for this sample are 70,000 or so clones; nearly 85% of them occurred a single time. Under 30% of the sample is taken by the ten largest. The CDR3, cysteine through phenylalanine, is 12 amino acids long. The read is trimmed to its CDR3 DNA, 36 bases read in frame from base 1. The germline V gene (reference sequence) supplies CDR1 SEHNR and CDR2 FQNEAQ. Relative to germline, V is 3 bases shorter and J is 4 bases shorter, with 5 bases between their ends.

Regarding this clone: This receptor's antigen is unknown. No much larger clone exists at a distance of one base, and base qualities are not known.

This receptor was obtained from a middle-aged man in good health. The sample taken for sequencing was blood. The receptor chain draws on TRBV7-9 and TRBJ2-3; no D gene is confidently identified. The CDR3 has the sequence CASSFLSDTQYF. At the DNA level, the sequence is TGTGCCAGCAGCTTTTTGTCAGATACGCAGTATTTT.